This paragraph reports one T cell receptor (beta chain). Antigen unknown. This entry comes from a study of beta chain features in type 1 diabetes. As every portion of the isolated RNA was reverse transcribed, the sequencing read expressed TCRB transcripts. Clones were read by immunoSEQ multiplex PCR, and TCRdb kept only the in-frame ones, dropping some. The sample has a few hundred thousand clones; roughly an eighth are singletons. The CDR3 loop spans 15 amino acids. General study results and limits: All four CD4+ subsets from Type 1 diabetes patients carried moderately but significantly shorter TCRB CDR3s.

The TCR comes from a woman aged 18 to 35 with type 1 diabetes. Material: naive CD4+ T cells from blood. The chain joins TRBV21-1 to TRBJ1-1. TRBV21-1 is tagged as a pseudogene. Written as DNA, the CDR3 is TGTGCCAGCAGCAAAGGCCGAGGGAGGAACACTGAAGCTTTCTTT. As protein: CASSKGRGRNTEAFF.